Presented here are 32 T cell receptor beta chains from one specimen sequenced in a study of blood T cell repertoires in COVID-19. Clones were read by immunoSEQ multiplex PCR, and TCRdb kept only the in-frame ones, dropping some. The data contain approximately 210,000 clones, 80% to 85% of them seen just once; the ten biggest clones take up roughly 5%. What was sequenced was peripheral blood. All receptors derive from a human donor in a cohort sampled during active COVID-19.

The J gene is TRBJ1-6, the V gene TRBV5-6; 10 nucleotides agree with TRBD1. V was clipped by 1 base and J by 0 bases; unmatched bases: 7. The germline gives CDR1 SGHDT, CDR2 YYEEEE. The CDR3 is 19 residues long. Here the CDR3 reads CASSLRTGGVSSYNSPLHF. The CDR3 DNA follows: TGTGCCAGCAGCTTGAGGACAGGGGGTGTAAGCTCCTATAATTCACCCCTCCACTTT. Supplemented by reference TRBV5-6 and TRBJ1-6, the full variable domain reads DAGVTQSPTHLIKTRGQQVTLRCSPKSGHDTVSWYQQALGQGPQFIFQYYEEEERQRGNFPDRFSGHQFPNYSSELNVNALLLGDSALYLCASSLRTGGVSSYNSPLHFGNGTRLTVT.

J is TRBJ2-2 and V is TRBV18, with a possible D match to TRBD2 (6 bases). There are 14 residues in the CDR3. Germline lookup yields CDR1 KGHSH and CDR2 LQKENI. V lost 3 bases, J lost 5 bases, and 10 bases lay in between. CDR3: CASSPGGGTGELFF. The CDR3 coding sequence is TGTGCCAGCTCACCGGGAGGAGGGACCGGGGAGCTGTTTTTT.

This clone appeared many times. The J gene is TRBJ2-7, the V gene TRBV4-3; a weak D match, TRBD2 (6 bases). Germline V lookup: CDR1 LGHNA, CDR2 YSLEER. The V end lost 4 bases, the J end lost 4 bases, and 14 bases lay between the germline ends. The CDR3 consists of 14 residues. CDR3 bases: TGCGCCAGCAGCCCGGACTACGGTGATTACGAGCAGTACTTC. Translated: CASSPDYGDYEQYF.

CDR3: CASSWTGTVNTGELFF. The CDR3 DNA reads as TGTGCCAGCAGTTGGACCGGGACAGTTAACACCGGGGAGCTGTTTTTT. The rearrangement uses TRBV6-5 and TRBJ2-2; 7 nucleotides line up with TRBD1. J was trimmed by 2 bases and V by 4 bases; bases with no gene match: 7. CDR1 MNHEY and CDR2 SVGAGI come from the germline V gene. This CDR3 is built from 16 residues.

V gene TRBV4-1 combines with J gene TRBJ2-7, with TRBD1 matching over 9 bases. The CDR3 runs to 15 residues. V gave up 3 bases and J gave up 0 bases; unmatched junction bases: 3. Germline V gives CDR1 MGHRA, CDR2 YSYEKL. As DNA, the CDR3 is TGCGCCAGCAGCCATGGGACAGGGAGCTCCTACGAGCAGTACTTC. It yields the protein CASSHGTGSSYEQYF.

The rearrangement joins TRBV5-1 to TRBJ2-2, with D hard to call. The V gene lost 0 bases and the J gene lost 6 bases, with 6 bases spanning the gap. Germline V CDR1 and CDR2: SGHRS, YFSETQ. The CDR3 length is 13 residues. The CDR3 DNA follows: TGCGCCAGCAGCTTGGGTGGCTCCGGGGAGCTGTTTTTT. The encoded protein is CASSLGGSGELFF.

Here the CDR3 DNA reads TGTGCCAGTAGTATATTCAACAGGGGAAAGGATGGCTACACCTTC. It codes for CASSIFNRGKDGYTF. The genes are TRBV19 and TRBJ1-2; 7 bases agree with TRBD1. J lost 6 bases, V lost 2 bases, and 9 bases had no gene match. The CDR3 contains 15 residues. CDR1 and CDR2 from the germline V gene are LNHDA and SQIVND (reference sequence).

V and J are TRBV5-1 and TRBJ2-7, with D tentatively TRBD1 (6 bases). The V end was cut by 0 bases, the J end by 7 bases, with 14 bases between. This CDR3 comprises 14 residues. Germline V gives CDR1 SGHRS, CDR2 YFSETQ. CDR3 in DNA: TGCGCCAGCAGCTTGGAAGGGGGATTTAGAGAGCAGTACTTC. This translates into CASSLEGGFREQYF. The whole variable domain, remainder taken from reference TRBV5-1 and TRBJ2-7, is KAGVTQTPRYLIKTRGQQVTLSCSPISGHRSVSWYQQTPGQGLQFLFEYFSETQRNKGNFPGRFSGRQFSNSRSEMNVSTLELGDSALYLCASSLEGGFREQYFGPGTRLTVT.

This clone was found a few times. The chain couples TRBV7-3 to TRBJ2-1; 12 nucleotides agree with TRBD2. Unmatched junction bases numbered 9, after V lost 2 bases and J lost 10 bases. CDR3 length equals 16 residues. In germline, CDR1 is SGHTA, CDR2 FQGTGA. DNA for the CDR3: TGTGCCAGCAGCTTAGGTTCTAGCGGGAGGGCCAGGGAGCAGTTCTTC. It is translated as CASSLGSSGRAREQFF.

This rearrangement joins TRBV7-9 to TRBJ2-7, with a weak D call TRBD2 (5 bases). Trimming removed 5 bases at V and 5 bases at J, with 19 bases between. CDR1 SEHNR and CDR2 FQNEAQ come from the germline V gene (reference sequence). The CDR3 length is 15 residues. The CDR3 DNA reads TGTGCCAGCAGCCTACCCCGGGGAAGGTTGGACGAGCAGTACTTC. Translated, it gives CASSLPRGRLDEQYF.

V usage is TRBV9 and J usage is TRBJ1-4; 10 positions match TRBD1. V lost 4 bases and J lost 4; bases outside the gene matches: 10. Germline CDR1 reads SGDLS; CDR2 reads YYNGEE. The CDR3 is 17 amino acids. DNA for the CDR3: TGTGCCAGCAGCAGAGGGGGGGACAGGGGTTTTAATGAAAAACTGTTTTTT. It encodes CASSRGGDRGFNEKLFF.

The CDR3 bases are TGTGCCAGCGAGGGGGCGGGTTACGAGCAGTACTTC. This encodes CASEGAGYEQYF. This chain joins TRBV28 and TRBJ2-7; 7 bases agree with TRBD1. CDR1 is MDHEN and CDR2 is SYDVKM in the germline V gene. The CDR3 is 12 amino acids. V dropped 8 bases and J dropped 4; count of bases not matched to a gene: 5.

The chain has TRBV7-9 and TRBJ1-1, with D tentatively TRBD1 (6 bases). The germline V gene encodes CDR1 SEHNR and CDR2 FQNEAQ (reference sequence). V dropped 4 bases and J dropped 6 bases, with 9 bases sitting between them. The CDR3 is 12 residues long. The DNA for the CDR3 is TGTGCCAGCAGCTGGGAGGGGGCTGAAGCTTTCTTT. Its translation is CASSWEGAEAFF.

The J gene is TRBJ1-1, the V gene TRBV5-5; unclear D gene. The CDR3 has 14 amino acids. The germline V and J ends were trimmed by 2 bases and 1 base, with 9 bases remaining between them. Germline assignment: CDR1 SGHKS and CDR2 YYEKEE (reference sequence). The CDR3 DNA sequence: TGTGCCAGCAGCTTTTTAACAGCGAACACTGAAGCTTTCTTT. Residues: CASSFLTANTEAFF.

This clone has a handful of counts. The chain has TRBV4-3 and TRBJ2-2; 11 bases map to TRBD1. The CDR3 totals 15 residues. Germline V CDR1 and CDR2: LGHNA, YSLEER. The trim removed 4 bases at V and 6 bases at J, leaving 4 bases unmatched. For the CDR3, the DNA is TGCGCCAGCAGCCCCGGGACAGGGGGATCCGGGGAGCTGTTTTTT. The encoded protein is CASSPGTGGSGELFF.

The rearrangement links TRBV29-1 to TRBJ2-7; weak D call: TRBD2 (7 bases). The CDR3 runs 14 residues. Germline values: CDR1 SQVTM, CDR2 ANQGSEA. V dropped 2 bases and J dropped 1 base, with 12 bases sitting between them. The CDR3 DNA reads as TGCAGCGTTGAATTGGGGGGGCCGTCCTACGAGCAGTACTTC. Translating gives CSVELGGPSYEQYF.

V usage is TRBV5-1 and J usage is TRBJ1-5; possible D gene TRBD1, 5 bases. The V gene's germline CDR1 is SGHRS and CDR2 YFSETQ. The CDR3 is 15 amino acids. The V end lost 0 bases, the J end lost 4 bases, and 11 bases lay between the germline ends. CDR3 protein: CASSLGREGNQPQHF. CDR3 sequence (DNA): TGCGCCAGCAGCTTGGGGAGGGAGGGGAATCAGCCCCAGCATTTT.

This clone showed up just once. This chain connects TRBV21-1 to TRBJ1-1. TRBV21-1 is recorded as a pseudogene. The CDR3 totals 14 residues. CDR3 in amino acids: CASSQRAVNTEAFF. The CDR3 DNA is TGTGCCAGCTCGCAGCGGGCGGTGAACACTGAAGCTTTCTTT.

The CDR3 reads CASSLYGGRAYEQYF. The CDR3, as DNA: TGTGCCAGCAGTTTATATGGCGGAAGAGCCTACGAGCAGTACTTC. The chain has TRBV27 and TRBJ2-7; D not resolved. Germline V gene data show CDR1 as MNHEY and CDR2 as SMNVEV (reference sequence). This CDR3 contains 15 residues. V lost 1 base and J 2 bases, leaving 12 bases between the germline ends.

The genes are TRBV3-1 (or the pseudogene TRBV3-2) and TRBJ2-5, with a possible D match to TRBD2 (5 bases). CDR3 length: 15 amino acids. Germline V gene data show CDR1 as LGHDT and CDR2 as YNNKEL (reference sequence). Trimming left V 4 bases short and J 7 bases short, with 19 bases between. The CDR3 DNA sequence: TGTGCCAGCAGCCGTGCGGGTATAACTGCAGGGACCCAGTACTTC. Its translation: CASSRAGITAGTQYF.

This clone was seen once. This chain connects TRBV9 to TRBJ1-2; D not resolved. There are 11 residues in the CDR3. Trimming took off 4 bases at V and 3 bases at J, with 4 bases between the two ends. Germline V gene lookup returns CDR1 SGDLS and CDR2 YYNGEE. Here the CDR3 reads CASSPHYGYTF. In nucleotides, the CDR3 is TGTGCCAGCAGCCCTCACTATGGCTACACCTTC.

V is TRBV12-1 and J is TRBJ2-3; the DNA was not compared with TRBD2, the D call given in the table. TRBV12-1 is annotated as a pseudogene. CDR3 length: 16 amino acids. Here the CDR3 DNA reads TGTGCCAGCAGCCACGGGACTAGCGCACGCACAGATACGCAGTATTTT. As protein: CASSHGTSARTDTQYF.

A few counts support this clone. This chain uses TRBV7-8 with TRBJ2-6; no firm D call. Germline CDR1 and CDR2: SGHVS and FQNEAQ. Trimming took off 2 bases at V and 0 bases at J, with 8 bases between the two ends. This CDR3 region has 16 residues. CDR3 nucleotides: TGTGCCAGCAGCTTATTCGGAGCCTCTGGGGCCAACGTCCTGACTTTC. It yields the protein CASSLFGASGANVLTF.

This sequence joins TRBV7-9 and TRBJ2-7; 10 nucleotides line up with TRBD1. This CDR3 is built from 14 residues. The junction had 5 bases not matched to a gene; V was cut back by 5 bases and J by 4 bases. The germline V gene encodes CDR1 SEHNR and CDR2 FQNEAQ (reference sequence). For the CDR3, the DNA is TGTGCCAGCAGCCCCCGGACAGGGGGTTACGAGCAGTACTTC. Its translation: CASSPRTGGYEQYF. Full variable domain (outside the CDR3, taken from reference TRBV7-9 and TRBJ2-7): DTGVSQNPRHKITKRGQNVTFRCDPISEHNRLYWYRQTLGQGPEFLTYFQNEAQLEKSRLLSDRFSAERPKGSFSTLEIQRTEQGDSAMYLCASSPRTGGYEQYFGPGTRLTVT.

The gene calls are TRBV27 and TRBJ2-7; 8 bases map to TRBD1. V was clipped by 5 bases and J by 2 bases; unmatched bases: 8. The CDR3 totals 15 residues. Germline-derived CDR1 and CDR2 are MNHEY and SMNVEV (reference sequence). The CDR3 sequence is CASSAVGTGPYEQYF. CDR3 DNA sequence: TGTGCCAGCAGTGCCGTCGGGACAGGCCCCTACGAGCAGTACTTC.

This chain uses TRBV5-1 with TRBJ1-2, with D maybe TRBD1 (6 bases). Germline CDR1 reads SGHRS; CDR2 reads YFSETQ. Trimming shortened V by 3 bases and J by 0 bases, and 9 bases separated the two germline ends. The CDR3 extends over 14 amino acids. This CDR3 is CASSSQGTNYGYTF. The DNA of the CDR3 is TGCGCCAGCAGCTCGCAGGGGACTAACTATGGCTACACCTTC. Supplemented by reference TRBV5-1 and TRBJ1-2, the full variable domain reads KAGVTQTPRYLIKTRGQQVTLSCSPISGHRSVSWYQQTPGQGLQFLFEYFSETQRNKGNFPGRFSGRQFSNSRSEMNVSTLELGDSALYLCASSSQGTNYGYTFGSGTRLTVV.

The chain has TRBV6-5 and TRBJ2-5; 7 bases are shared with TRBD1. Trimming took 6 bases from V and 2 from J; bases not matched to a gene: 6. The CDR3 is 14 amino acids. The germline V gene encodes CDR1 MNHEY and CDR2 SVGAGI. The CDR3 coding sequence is TGTGCCAGCAGACAAGGGACAGTTCAAGAGACCCAGTACTTC. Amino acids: CASRQGTVQETQYF.

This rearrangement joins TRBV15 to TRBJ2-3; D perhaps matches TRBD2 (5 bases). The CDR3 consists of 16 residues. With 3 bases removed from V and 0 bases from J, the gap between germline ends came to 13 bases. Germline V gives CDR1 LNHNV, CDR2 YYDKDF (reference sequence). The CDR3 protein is CATSSHGRGSTDTQYF. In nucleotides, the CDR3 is TGTGCCACCAGCAGCCACGGACGAGGGAGCACAGATACGCAGTATTTT.

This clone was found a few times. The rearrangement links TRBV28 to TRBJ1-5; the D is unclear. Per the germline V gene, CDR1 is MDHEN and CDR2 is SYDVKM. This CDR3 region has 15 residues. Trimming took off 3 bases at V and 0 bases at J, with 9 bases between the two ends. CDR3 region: CASSFGENSNQPQHF. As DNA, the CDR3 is TGTGCCAGCAGTTTTGGAGAGAATAGCAATCAGCCCCAGCATTTT.

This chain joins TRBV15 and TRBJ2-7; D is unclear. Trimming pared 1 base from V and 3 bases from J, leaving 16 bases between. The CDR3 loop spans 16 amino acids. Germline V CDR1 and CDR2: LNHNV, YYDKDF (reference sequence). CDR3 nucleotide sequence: TGTGCCACCAGCAGAGGTTTCCTTGGCACCTTCTACGAGCAGTACTTC. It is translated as CATSRGFLGTFYEQYF.

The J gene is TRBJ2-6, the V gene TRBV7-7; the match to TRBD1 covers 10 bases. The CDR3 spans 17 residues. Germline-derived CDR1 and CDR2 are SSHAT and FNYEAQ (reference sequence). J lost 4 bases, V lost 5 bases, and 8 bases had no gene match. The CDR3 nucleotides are TGTGCCAGCAGCCCAGGACAGGGGGGTTCAGGGGCCAACGTCCTGACTTTC. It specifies CASSPGQGGSGANVLTF.

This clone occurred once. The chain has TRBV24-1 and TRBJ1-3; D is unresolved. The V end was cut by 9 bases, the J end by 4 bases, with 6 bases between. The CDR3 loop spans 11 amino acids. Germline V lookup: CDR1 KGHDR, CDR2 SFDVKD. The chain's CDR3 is CATESGNTIYF. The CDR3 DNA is TGTGCCACCGAGTCGGGAAACACCATATATTTT.